The 27 T cell receptor beta chains presented below share a single source sample, sequenced in a study of identical twins. Using its own MiXCR run on the 5' RACE reads, TCRdb lists one record per CDR3 protein. Of a few hundred thousand distinct CDR3 sequences in the sample, about 8.9% were seen once. The sample also formed part of further work on yellow fever vaccine responses in identical twins.

Sequencing was carried out using CD8+ T cells sorted from blood. All receptors come from a woman younger than 30 in good health.

The V and J genes are TRBV9 and TRBJ2-2; 9 bases line up with TRBD2. In germline, CDR1 is SGDLS, CDR2 YYNGEE. There are 15 residues in the CDR3. J was trimmed by 5 bases and V by 4 bases; bases with no gene match: 6. This CDR3 reads CASSTRLAETGELFF. In DNA, the CDR3 is TGTGCCAGCAGCACAAGACTAGCGGAGACCGGGGAGCTGTTTTTT.

The chain couples TRBV27 to TRBJ2-3, with TRBD2 as a possible D gene (6 bases). The CDR3 has 17 residues. Trimming cost V 3 bases and J 6 bases, with 22 bases left between them. The V gene's germline CDR1 is MNHEY and CDR2 SMNVEV (reference sequence). CDR3 in amino acids: CASSFSPTGLPTDTQYF. CDR3 nucleotide sequence: TGTGCCAGCAGTTTTTCCCCCACGGGACTCCCCACCGATACGCAGTATTTT.

This clonotype was counted at least ten times. The V gene is TRBV27, the J gene TRBJ2-1; D might be TRBD2 (6 bases). In germline, CDR1 is MNHEY, CDR2 SMNVEV (reference sequence). The CDR3 spans 15 residues. Trimming shortened V by 3 bases and J by 3 bases, and 12 bases separated the two germline ends. As DNA, the CDR3 is TGTGCCAGCAGTTTCATCCGGGAGAGCTACAATGAGCAGTTCTTC. Its protein product is CASSFIRESYNEQFF.

This chain's CDR3 is CSAPTGVIETQYF. The CDR3 nucleotides read TGCAGTGCTCCGACAGGGGTAATCGAGACCCAGTACTTC. The chain links TRBV20-1 to TRBJ2-5; 8 bases agree with TRBD1. CDR3 length equals 13 residues. Per germline, CDR1 DFQATT and CDR2 SNEGSKA (reference sequence). J was trimmed by 5 bases and V by 5 bases; bases with no gene match: 7.

This clonotype showed up many times. The V gene is TRBV4-3, the J gene TRBJ2-1; 9 bases line up with TRBD1. The trim removed 2 bases at V and 8 bases at J, leaving 4 bases unmatched. The CDR3 consists of 14 residues. Looked up from germline, CDR1 is LGHNA and CDR2 is YSLEER. The CDR3 here is CASSQRQGGHEQFF. The CDR3 DNA follows: TGCGCCAGCAGCCAAAGACAGGGGGGACATGAGCAGTTCTTC.

The chain couples TRBV29-1 to TRBJ2-3; D unclear. The CDR3 has 16 residues. From germline, CDR1 is SQVTM and CDR2 ANQGSEA. V lost 3 bases and J lost 0, with 16 bases in between. The CDR3 region is CSVDYWERSSTDTQYF. CDR3 bases: TGCAGCGTTGATTATTGGGAACGATCTAGCACAGATACGCAGTATTTT.

This clonotype was detected many times. This chain connects TRBV12-3 or TRBV12-4 to TRBJ2-1; maybe TRBD2 (5 bases). V gave up 3 bases and J gave up 10 bases, with 10 bases separating them. The CDR3 is 12 amino acids. CDR3 sequence: CASSFEGTEQFF. DNA for the CDR3: TGTGCCAGCAGTTTTGAGGGCACCGAGCAGTTCTTC.

This clonotype was picked up many times. The genes are TRBV7-8 and TRBJ2-1; D is unresolved. V lost 2 bases and J lost 7, with 6 bases in between. The CDR3 sequence is 12 residues long. Per germline, CDR1 SGHVS and CDR2 FQNEAQ. CDR3 region: CASSLLANEQFF. The DNA of the CDR3 is TGTGCCAGCAGCTTATTAGCAAATGAGCAGTTCTTC.

This clonotype has a handful of counts. The chain couples TRBV20-1 to TRBJ2-7; D perhaps matches TRBD2 (6 bases). CDR3 length: 15 residues. Germline assignment: CDR1 DFQATT and CDR2 SNEGSKA (reference sequence). V was trimmed by 0 bases and J by 2 bases, leaving 14 bases between them. CDR3 in DNA: TGCAGTGCTAGAGACGGGGGTAGCCGAGCCTACGAGCAGTACTTC. Translating it yields CSARDGGSRAYEQYF.

This clonotype turned up a few times. V is TRBV11-2 and J is TRBJ2-5; D is unresolved. The CDR3 runs 13 residues. The germline V gene has CDR1 SGHAT and CDR2 FQNNGV. V dropped 3 bases and J dropped 5 bases, with 10 bases sitting between them. The CDR3 protein is CASSLVMGETQYF. The CDR3 region has the DNA TGTGCCAGCAGCTTGGTAATGGGGGAGACCCAGTACTTC.

This clonotype was seen more than once but under ten times. This chain connects TRBV27 to TRBJ1-5; no clear D. With 3 bases removed from V and 1 base from J, the gap between germline ends came to 4 bases. Germline assignment: CDR1 MNHEY and CDR2 SMNVEV (reference sequence). This CDR3 comprises 13 residues. The CDR3 DNA sequence: TGTGCCAGCAGTTTCATGAGCAATCAGCCCCAGCATTTT. Protein product: CASSFMSNQPQHF.

This clonotype occurred many times. The rearrangement links TRBV6-2 or TRBV6-3 to TRBJ1-5; 7 bases fit TRBD1. The ends lost 2 bases at V and 5 bases at J; junction bases unmatched: 6. Germline CDR1 MNHEY, CDR2 SVGEGT. The length of the CDR3 is 15 residues. CDR3 loop: CASSYAGQNHQPQHF. DNA of the CDR3: TGTGCCAGCAGTTACGCGGGACAGAATCATCAGCCCCAGCATTTT.

At least ten counts were recorded for this clonotype. The chain has TRBV29-1 and TRBJ2-1; 12 nucleotides match TRBD2. J gave up 0 bases and V 1 base, and 7 bases lay outside the gene matches. CDR1 and CDR2 (germline): SQVTM, ANQGSEA. The CDR3 is made up of 18 amino acids. This CDR3 is CSVEVGLAGGISYNEQFF. The CDR3 bases are TGCAGCGTTGAAGTCGGGCTAGCGGGAGGGATCTCCTACAATGAGCAGTTCTTC.

The chain has TRBV25-1 and TRBJ2-5, with D hard to call. V gave up 1 base and J gave up 4 bases, with 7 bases separating them. Germline CDR1 is MGHDK and CDR2 is SYGVNS. The CDR3 has 13 amino acids. CDR3 DNA: TGTGCCAGCAGTGAATGGGCGTCAGAGACCCAGTACTTC. Amino acids: CASSEWASETQYF.

This clonotype was seen more than once but under ten times. The V and J genes are TRBV5-1 and TRBJ2-3; 11 bases match TRBD2. V trimming: 0 bases; J trimming: 5 bases; junction bases outside the gene matches: 11. This CDR3 region has 18 residues. CDR1 and CDR2 from the germline V gene are SGHRS and YFSETQ. The chain's CDR3 is CASSLAITSGSLGDTQYF. The DNA for the CDR3 is TGCGCCAGCAGCTTGGCCATAACTAGCGGGAGCCTGGGAGATACGCAGTATTTT.

This clonotype was counted at least ten times. The CDR3: CASSGPGQGRETQYF. The CDR3 bases are TGTGCCAGCAGCGGCCCGGGACAGGGAAGAGAGACCCAGTACTTC. V is TRBV7-9 and J is TRBJ2-5, with 9 bases lining up with TRBD1. The CDR3 loop spans 15 amino acids. V was pared by 5 bases and J by 4 bases, with 8 bases of the junction left unmatched. Per the germline V gene, CDR1 is SEHNR and CDR2 is FQNEAQ (reference sequence).

This clonotype was seen more than once but under ten times. This chain uses TRBV15 with TRBJ2-5; 9 bases fit TRBD1. The CDR3 extends over 13 amino acids. Germline CDR1 and CDR2: LNHNV and YYDKDF (reference sequence). Losses at the gene ends were 4 bases for V and 5 bases for J; bases not matched to a gene: 2. The CDR3 nucleotides read TGTGCCACCAGCAATGACAGGGGGGAGACCCAGTACTTC. Amino acid sequence: CATSNDRGETQYF.

This chain connects TRBV3-1 to TRBJ2-6, with TRBD2 matching 7 bases. CDR1 and CDR2 (germline): LGHDT, YNNKEL (reference sequence). The CDR3 is made up of 19 amino acids. With 4 bases clipped from V and 1 base from J, the junction kept 13 bases outside the gene matches. The CDR3 loop reads CASSPKRLAVLSGANVLTF. The DNA of the CDR3 is TGTGCCAGCAGCCCAAAGCGGCTAGCGGTCCTATCTGGGGCCAACGTCCTGACTTTC.

This clonotype appeared a few times. This rearrangement joins TRBV5-5 to TRBJ2-2; 10 bases fit TRBD2. The germline CDR1 and CDR2 sequences are SGHKS and YYEKEE (reference sequence). The CDR3 loop spans 16 amino acids. After removal of 5 bases from V and 2 bases from J, the junction contained 6 bases not matched to a gene. Here the CDR3 reads CASRTGLADNTGELFF. DNA for the CDR3: TGTGCCAGCAGAACCGGACTAGCGGATAACACCGGGGAGCTGTTTTTT.

The chain links TRBV27 to TRBJ1-6, with D perhaps TRBD1 (6 bases). This CDR3 has 16 amino acids. Germline loops: CDR1 MNHEY, CDR2 SMNVEV (reference sequence). Trimming took 2 bases from V and 2 from J, leaving 10 bases between them. In nucleotides, the CDR3 is TGTGCCAGCAGTTTAAGGGGGACGCCCTATAATTCACCCCTCCACTTT. This translates into CASSLRGTPYNSPLHF.

The rearrangement joins TRBV6-2 or TRBV6-3 to TRBJ2-1; D gene uncertain. CDR3 length: 13 amino acids. V was clipped by 2 bases and J by 12 bases, with 14 bases between them. CDR1 and CDR2 from the germline V gene are MNHEY and SVGEGT. The CDR3 DNA is TGTGCCAGCAGTTACGTACCCTTTAACGGGCAGTTCTTC. This gives the protein CASSYVPFNGQFF.

To note about this clonotype: One end of the junction fails to match germline, which may point to a read error. This sequence joins TRBV20-1 and TRBJ2-7, with 8 positions matching TRBD1. CDR1 is DFQATT, CDR2 SNEGSKA, per germline (reference sequence). The CDR3 spans 15 residues. The DNA for the CDR3 is TGCAGTGCCAGAGCGGACAGGGACAGCTCCTACGAGCAGTACTTC. Encoded protein: CSARADRDSSYEQYF.

The chain carries TRBV6-2 or TRBV6-3 and TRBJ1-1, with D unresolved. The germline gives CDR1 MNHEY, CDR2 SVGEGT. V was trimmed by 0 bases and J by 6 bases, leaving 14 bases between them. This CDR3 has 15 residues. The CDR3 DNA reads TGTGCCAGCAGTTACTCTGGTGGTAAGATGCCTGAAGCTTTCTTT. Residues: CASSYSGGKMPEAFF.

CDR3 loop: CASSARTGSYEQYF. The CDR3 DNA sequence: TGTGCCAGCAGCGCTAGGACAGGTTCCTACGAGCAGTACTTC. The chain uses TRBV9 and TRBJ2-7; 7 nucleotides agree with TRBD1. The CDR3 loop spans 14 amino acids. The ends lost 3 bases at V and 1 base at J; junction bases unmatched: 4. Germline CDR1 is SGDLS and CDR2 is YYNGEE.

This clonotype was observed a handful of times. J is TRBJ2-1 and V is TRBV5-5; D is perhaps TRBD2 (6 bases). V lost 0 bases to trimming and J lost 4 bases, with 14 bases between them. Germline V gene data show CDR1 as SGHKS and CDR2 as YYEKEE (reference sequence). The CDR3 runs to 16 residues. As DNA, the CDR3 is TGTGCCAGCAGCTTGGGGGGCGGGATCCATTACAATGAGCAGTTCTTC. As protein: CASSLGGGIHYNEQFF.

This clonotype was detected a few times. The chain links TRBV6-5 to TRBJ2-7; TRBD1 or TRBD2 may be the D gene (5 bases each). V lost 3 bases, J lost 6 bases, and 15 bases lay in between. CDR3 length: 14 residues. The V gene's germline CDR1 is MNHEY and CDR2 SVGAGI. In nucleotides, the CDR3 is TGTGCCAGCAGTTATACCCCTATTGGGACCGAGCAGTACTTC. Translating it yields CASSYTPIGTEQYF.

This clonotype was counted between two and nine times. For the CDR3, the DNA is TGTGCCAGCAGTTACGCGGGACTTACCGGAGATACGCAGTATTTT. This gives the protein CASSYAGLTGDTQYF. The chain is built from TRBV6-5 and TRBJ2-3; D is perhaps TRBD2 (6 bases). CDR1 is MNHEY, CDR2 SVGAGI, per germline. The CDR3 sequence is 15 residues long. V was cut by 2 bases and J by 5 bases, with 14 bases left in between.